This T cell receptor (beta chain) was observed in a study of blood T cells in healthy people across ages. The second PCR ran about 6 to 11 cycles with a sample-barcoded 5' primer and J-beta primers. All cDNA molecules were each tagged by a template-switch adaptor with 12 random nucleotides. TCRdb reanalysed the 5' RACE reads using MiXCR and keeps one entry per CDR3 protein. The table includes 1.2 million to 1.5 million distinct CDR3 sequences, about 40% detected once. The CDR3 is 16 residues long. CDR1 and CDR2 (germline): LGHNT, FRNRAP. Healthy Caucasian individuals from Russia aged roughly 6 to 90 served as donors. Each donor's blood draw was 7.5 to 10 milliliters of peripheral blood. With respect to this clonotype: One end of the junction fails to match germline, which may point to a read error.

The sample consisted of blood. This rearrangement joins TRBV12-5 to TRBJ1-4, with D possibly TRBD1 on 5 matching bases. The sequence was collected from a young woman in good health. Here the CDR3 DNA reads TGCGCTAGTGGCTACAGGACGGATACAACTTCTGAAAAACTGTTTTTT. This codes for CASGYRTDTTSEKLFF.